What follows is one TCR beta chain and its context. These data originate in a study of cytotoxic CD8 clonotypes in ibrutinib-treated CLL. In the study overall: Response sampling came at median 12 months of treatment, ranging about 6 to 36 months.

The method was immunoSEQ multiplex PCR; TCRdb's version includes in-frame clones alone and lacks a portion of them. The data show about 310,000 clones, about 80% seen once. The ends were cut back, 5 bases at V and 4 bases at J, with 14 bases in the middle. The CDR3 consists of 14 residues. The germline CDR1 and CDR2 sequences are SNHLY and FYNNEI. The TCR comes from a human donor with chronic lymphocytic leukemia. The J gene is TRBJ1-1, the V gene TRBV2; D not resolved. Sequencing used PBMCs, obtained before ibrutinib treatment. The CDR3, as DNA: TGTGCCAGCAGTTATGGGCCCGGGTCCACTGAAGCTTTCTTT. Encoded protein: CASSYGPGSTEAFF.